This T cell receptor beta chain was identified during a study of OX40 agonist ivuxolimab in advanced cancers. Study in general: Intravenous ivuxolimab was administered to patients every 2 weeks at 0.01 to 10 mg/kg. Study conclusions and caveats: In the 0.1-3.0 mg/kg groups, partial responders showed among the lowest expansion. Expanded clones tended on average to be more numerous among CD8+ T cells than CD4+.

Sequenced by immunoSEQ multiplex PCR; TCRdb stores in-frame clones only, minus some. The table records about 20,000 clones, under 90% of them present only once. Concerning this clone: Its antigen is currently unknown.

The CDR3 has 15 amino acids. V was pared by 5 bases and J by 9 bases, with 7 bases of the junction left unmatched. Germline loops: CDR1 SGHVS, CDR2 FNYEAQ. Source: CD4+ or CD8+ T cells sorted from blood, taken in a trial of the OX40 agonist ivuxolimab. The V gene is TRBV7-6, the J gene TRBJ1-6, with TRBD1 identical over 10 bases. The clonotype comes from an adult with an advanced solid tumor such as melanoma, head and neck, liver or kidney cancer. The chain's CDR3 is CASSRDRGQVSPLHF. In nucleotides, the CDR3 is TGTGCCAGCAGCAGAGACAGGGGGCAGGTTTCACCCCTCCACTTT. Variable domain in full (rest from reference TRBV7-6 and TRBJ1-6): GAGVSQSPRYKVTKRGQDVALRCDPISGHVSLYWYRQALGQGPEFLTYFNYEAQQDKSGLPNDRFSAERPEGSISTLTIQRTEQRDSAMYRCASSRDRGQVSPLHFGNGTRLTVT.